These 23 T cell receptor beta chains share one sample of origin, sequenced in a study of T-cell memory formation after mild COVID-19 (dated by TCRdb to about 2021). Library method: 5' RACE. TCRdb lists the instrument as Illumina NovaSeq 6000. TCRdb cleaned the public reads at Q25 with fastp, built clones with MiXCR and kept in-frame beta chains. Each record represents a unique CDR3 protein, reported with the most common genes and DNA among its rows. The sample data list 470,000 or so distinct CDR3 sequences, and roughly 18% of these were observed just once. Clones ranked in the top ten supply 9% to 15% of the sample. Specimen: PBMCs or a T cell subset sorted from them (not recorded which). These receptors came from an adult woman who had mild COVID-19 (a few samples of this study predate the infection). The sample titles of this study are shuffled in the database, so cell type and time point are left out; the donor was told from shared clones.

Only a few counts were recorded for this clonotype. The chain links TRBV4-2 to TRBJ1-2; D is undetermined. The CDR3 runs 14 residues. Germline V gene sequence: CDR1 LGHNA, CDR2 YNFKEQ. Trimming cost V 0 bases and J 4 bases, with 9 bases left between them. DNA for the CDR3: TGTGCCAGCAGCCAAGAACGCTCCCCCTATGGCTACACCTTC. It translates to CASSQERSPYGYTF.

This clonotype was observed many times. The V call is TRBV5-1, the J call TRBJ2-5; D unclear. The CDR3 covers 14 residues. Germline V gene sequence: CDR1 SGHRS, CDR2 YFSETQ. V was clipped by 0 bases and J by 5 bases, with 11 bases between them. Written as DNA, the CDR3 is TGCGCCAGCAGCTTGGCCGTGGGCCTGGAGACCCAGTACTTC. It codes for CASSLAVGLETQYF.

V gene TRBV2 combines with J gene TRBJ2-7; 7 bases fit TRBD2. The CDR3 runs 15 residues. Germline lookup yields CDR1 SNHLY and CDR2 FYNNEI. Trimming at V came to 6 bases and at J to 0 bases, leaving 8 bases not matched to a gene. The CDR3, as DNA: TGTGCCAGCAGCCTCCGGGACTATCCCTCCTACGAGCAGTACTTC. Translating it yields CASSLRDYPSYEQYF.

V usage is TRBV12-3 or TRBV12-4 and J usage is TRBJ2-7, with D possibly being TRBD2 (7 bases). The CDR3 covers 16 residues. The V gene lost 4 bases and the J gene lost 2 bases, with 18 bases spanning the gap. The CDR3 protein is CASSYGGQVTAYEQYF. In DNA, the CDR3 is TGTGCCAGCAGTTACGGGGGGCAGGTAACGGCCTACGAGCAGTACTTC.

The table lists this clonotype with a few counts. This chain connects TRBV5-1 to TRBJ2-2; D might be TRBD2 (5 bases). Germline CDR1 is SGHRS and CDR2 is YFSETQ. V gave up 1 base and J gave up 6 bases, with 7 bases separating them. This CDR3 contains 13 residues. The CDR3 DNA reads TGCGCCAGCAGCTTGCAGGAGGCCGGGGAGCTGTTTTTT. Protein sequence: CASSLQEAGELFF.

This clonotype was counted many times. CDR3 nucleotide sequence: TGTGCCAGTAGTATTGGTAGCGGGAGGCTTGAGCAGTTCTTC. Residues: CASSIGSGRLEQFF. This chain links TRBV19 with TRBJ2-1; 10 positions match TRBD2. The CDR3 spans 14 residues. The V and J ends lost 3 bases and 9 bases, in that order; junction bases with no gene match: 5. Per the germline V gene, CDR1 is LNHDA and CDR2 is SQIVND (reference sequence).

This clonotype came up a few times. V gene TRBV4-3 combines with J gene TRBJ2-7; no firm D call. V shed 1 base and J shed 5 bases, with 9 bases lying between them. The CDR3 loop spans 13 amino acids. Germline CDR1 and CDR2: LGHNA and YSLEER. CDR3 protein: CASSQAPRNEQYF. CDR3 DNA sequence: TGCGCCAGCAGCCAAGCCCCTAGGAACGAGCAGTACTTC.

The V and J genes are TRBV7-8 and TRBJ2-5; D may be TRBD2 (7 bases). The CDR3 is made up of 11 amino acids. Germline values: CDR1 SGHVS, CDR2 FQNEAQ. CDR3 nucleotides: TGTGCGGGAGGGGGGCAAGAGACCCAGTACTTC. This sequence encodes CAGGGQETQYF.

This chain connects TRBV5-1 to TRBJ2-7, with a weak D call TRBD1 (5 bases). This CDR3 region has 16 residues. Germline loops: CDR1 SGHRS, CDR2 YFSETQ. Trimming took 4 bases from V and 0 from J, leaving 17 bases between them. The CDR3 loop is CASSLYVTATSYEQYF. The DNA of the CDR3 is TGCGCCAGCAGCCTCTATGTGACAGCAACCTCCTACGAGCAGTACTTC.

The chain uses TRBV7-9 and TRBJ1-1; 8 bases map to TRBD1. The junction had 4 bases not matched to a gene; V was cut back by 0 bases and J by 4 bases. CDR1 is SEHNR, CDR2 FQNEAQ, per germline (reference sequence). This CDR3 has 15 residues. CDR3 sequence: CASSLATGGITEAFF. The CDR3, as DNA: TGTGCCAGCAGCTTAGCCACAGGGGGTATCACTGAAGCTTTCTTT.

V is TRBV6-1 and J is TRBJ2-1; 14 bases map to TRBD2. This CDR3 has 16 residues. Germline loops: CDR1 MNHNS, CDR2 SASEGT. Germline trimming cut 4 bases from V and 5 bases from J; bases unmatched to any gene: 4. The CDR3 coding sequence is TGTGCCAGCAGTGTTCGACTAGCGGGAGGGGACAATGAGCAGTTCTTC. Translated, it gives CASSVRLAGGDNEQFF.

This clonotype came up a few times. V gene TRBV4-3 combines with J gene TRBJ2-1; D call uncertain. The ends were cut back, 0 bases at V and 3 bases at J, with 6 bases in the middle. The CDR3 has 14 amino acids. Per germline, CDR1 LGHNA and CDR2 YSLEER. CDR3 sequence: CASSQDWDYNEQFF. CDR3 DNA sequence: TGCGCCAGCAGCCAAGATTGGGACTACAATGAGCAGTTCTTC.

The CDR3 sequence: CASSLVGTGDNYGYTF. The CDR3, as DNA: TGTGCCAGCAGCTTAGTCGGGACAGGGGATAACTATGGCTACACCTTC. The V call is TRBV11-2, the J call TRBJ1-2, with 10 positions matching TRBD1. Trimming took 1 base from V and 1 from J; bases not matched to a gene: 3. Germline CDR1 reads SGHAT; CDR2 reads FQNNGV. CDR3 length: 16 residues. Variable domain in full (rest from reference TRBV11-2 and TRBJ1-2): EAGVAQSPRYKIIEKRQSVAFWCNPISGHATLYWYQQILGQGPKLLIQFQNNGVVDDSQLPKDRFSAERLKGVDSTLKIQPAKLEDSAVYLCASSLVGTGDNYGYTFGSGTRLTVV.

This sequence joins TRBV18 and TRBJ2-7; 7 bases align to TRBD1. With V trimmed by 2 bases and J by 2 bases, 6 bases remained unmatched. This CDR3 comprises 15 residues. CDR1 and CDR2 (germline): KGHSH, LQKENI. CDR3 amino acids: CASSPEEGAPYEQYF. The CDR3 nucleotides read TGTGCCAGCTCACCAGAAGAGGGGGCCCCCTACGAGCAGTACTTC.

A few counts support this clonotype. The V call is TRBV20-1, the J call TRBJ2-3, with 7 bases aligning to TRBD1. CDR3 length: 14 residues. After removal of 6 bases from V and 1 base from J, the junction contained 7 bases not matched to a gene. Germline V lookup: CDR1 DFQATT, CDR2 SNEGSKA (reference sequence). In nucleotides, the CDR3 is TGCAGTGCGACCACAGGGGCCGGCACAGATACGCAGTATTTT. Amino acid sequence: CSATTGAGTDTQYF.

The rearrangement links TRBV6-6 to TRBJ1-1, with D possibly TRBD1 on 6 matching bases. The V and J ends lost 2 bases and 3 bases respectively, with 13 bases between them. Germline CDR1 reads MNHNY; CDR2 reads SVGAGI (reference sequence). The CDR3 totals 15 residues. CDR3 sequence reads: CASSYPQGGDTEAFF. In DNA form, the CDR3 reads TGTGCCAGCAGTTACCCACAGGGCGGGGACACTGAAGCTTTCTTT.

This clonotype was seen a handful of times. This chain links TRBV5-5 with TRBJ2-5, with 7 nucleotides matching TRBD2. The CDR3 runs 17 residues. Germline CDR1 is SGHKS and CDR2 is YYEKEE (reference sequence). The ends lost 0 bases at V and 2 bases at J; junction bases unmatched: 10. The CDR3 DNA follows: TGTGCCAGCAGCTTGGGCGCCTGGCCTAGCGGACAAGAGACCCAGTACTTC. This gives the protein CASSLGAWPSGQETQYF.

This clonotype showed up just a few times. V is TRBV9 and J is TRBJ1-1; D gene unclear. Germline V gene sequence: CDR1 SGDLS, CDR2 YYNGEE. This CDR3 comprises 16 residues. The V gene lost 1 base and the J gene lost 2 bases, with 15 bases spanning the gap. For the CDR3, the DNA is TGTGCCAGCAGCGTATCGTTATCTGGTCCCAACACTGAAGCTTTCTTT. Translating gives CASSVSLSGPNTEAFF.

The chain employs TRBV14 and TRBJ2-7; 8 bases line up with TRBD2. Per the germline V gene, CDR1 is SGHDN and CDR2 is FVKESK. The length of the CDR3 is 14 residues. V was pared by 4 bases and J by 5 bases, with 7 bases of the junction left unmatched. The CDR3 region is CASSLSGAGDEQYF. The CDR3 DNA follows: TGTGCCAGCAGCCTTAGCGGGGCTGGCGACGAGCAGTACTTC.

This clonotype was seen repeatedly, ten times or more. This chain joins TRBV5-6 and TRBJ1-5; D might be TRBD1 (6 bases). Germline V gene data show CDR1 as SGHDT and CDR2 as YYEEEE. With 2 bases removed from V and 5 bases from J, the gap between germline ends came to 8 bases. The CDR3 is made up of 13 amino acids. The CDR3 region is CASSLAGDQPQHF. The CDR3 coding sequence is TGTGCCAGCAGCTTAGCAGGGGATCAGCCCCAGCATTTT.

In this sample, this clonotype turned up a few times. The rearrangement joins TRBV5-1 to TRBJ2-3; D assignment may be TRBD1 or TRBD2 (7 bases each). The CDR3 spans 15 residues. V lost 4 bases and J lost 5, with 17 bases in between. CDR1 and CDR2 from the germline V gene are SGHRS and YFSETQ. CDR3 DNA: TGCGCCAGCAGCCTGAGCGGGACAGCGGGAGATACGCAGTATTTT. It is translated as CASSLSGTAGDTQYF.

The chain couples TRBV19 to TRBJ2-1; 7 bases match TRBD2. This CDR3 is built from 14 residues. Germline V gene lookup returns CDR1 LNHDA and CDR2 SQIVND (reference sequence). V lost 6 bases to trimming and J lost 0 bases; unmatched junction nucleotides: 2. The CDR3 loop is CASSRTSSYNEQFF. In DNA, the CDR3 is TGTGCCAGTAGCCGGACTAGCTCCTACAATGAGCAGTTCTTC.

This clonotype was found a few times. The rearrangement links TRBV30 to TRBJ2-7; no firm D call. This CDR3 has 13 residues. Between the trimmed V and J ends, which lost 0 bases and 6 bases, there was a span of 12 bases. The germline CDR1 and CDR2 sequences are GTSNPN and SVGIG (reference sequence). The CDR3 DNA reads TGTGCCTGGAGTGTATCAGTCTACGGCGAGCAGTACTTC. This translates into CAWSVSVYGEQYF.